A single sample is the source of the 26 T cell receptor beta chains below, sequenced in a study of Ad26.COV2.S vaccination and SARS-CoV-2 variants. The treatment was: some 19 received Ad26.COV2.S at low or high dose, single or two shots; about 5 received placebo; per-sample allocation not given. On day 63 after the first injection, vaccine and placebo recipients gave samples. Data came from immunoSEQ multiplex PCR; TCRdb stores just in-frame clones and leaves some out. In the table there are roughly 420,000 clones, roughly 87% of which are singletons. The sample here was peripheral blood, taken in a trial of Ad26.COV2.S vaccine versus placebo. The receptors derive from a person between 18 and 60 years old who received the Ad26.COV2.S COVID-19 vaccine or a placebo.

The chain couples TRBV6-7 to TRBJ2-7; D remains ambiguous. TRBV6-7 is assigned to the ORF class and has an uncertain function. There are 12 residues in the CDR3. V lost 1 base and J 7 bases, leaving 8 bases between the germline ends. As DNA, the CDR3 is TGTGCCAGCAGTTACTGGGCAGGAGAGCAGTACTTC. Its translation is CASSYWAGEQYF.

The chain recombines TRBV10-3 with TRBJ2-2; D remains ambiguous. The length of the CDR3 is 14 residues. Looked up from germline, CDR1 is ENHRY and CDR2 is SYGVKD. Between the trimmed V and J ends, which lost 7 bases and 4 bases, there was a span of 13 bases. DNA for the CDR3: TGTGCCATCACCCCAGGACCCTCCACCGGGGAGCTGTTTTTT. The encoded protein is CAITPGPSTGELFF.

CDR3 in DNA: TGTGCCAGCAGTGAATGGACAGCCCTTAGTGCAGCCTACACCTTC. It encodes CASSEWTALSAAYTF. J is TRBJ1-2 and V is TRBV6-1, with a weak D call TRBD1 (6 bases). Trimming shortened V by 2 bases and J by 10 bases, and 20 bases separated the two germline ends. There are 15 residues in the CDR3. CDR1 is MNHNS, CDR2 SASEGT, per germline.

On this clone: Distinct nucleotide sequences in the sample also encode this CDR3. This chain connects TRBV12-3 or TRBV12-4 to TRBJ1-6, with D perhaps TRBD1 (5 bases). The CDR3 is 13 residues long. Trimming left V 3 bases short and J 7 bases short, with 7 bases between. The CDR3 nucleotides read TGTGCCAGCAGTTTTAGGGGAAATTCACCCCTCCACTTT. Translated, it gives CASSFRGNSPLHF.

This chain uses TRBV5-8 with TRBJ1-3, with unresolved D. Per the germline V gene, CDR1 is SGHTS and CDR2 is YDEGEE. Trimming stripped 1 base from V and 2 bases from J, with 10 bases between. The CDR3 consists of 15 residues. The CDR3 DNA reads TGTGCCAGCAGCTTGTACCGGAGCGCTGGAAACACCATATATTTT. Encoded protein: CASSLYRSAGNTIYF.

In this sample, this clone turned up once. V and J are TRBV19 and TRBJ1-2; D is undetermined. CDR1 is LNHDA, CDR2 SQIVND, per germline (reference sequence). This CDR3 spans 19 amino acids. With 3 bases removed from V and 4 bases from J, the gap between germline ends came to 27 bases. DNA of the CDR3: TGTGCCAGTAGTATCAGGCGACGGACGGGCGAGCCGTGGAGCTATGGCTACACCTTC. Translated: CASSIRRRTGEPWSYGYTF.

V and J are TRBV2 and TRBJ2-7, with 11 bases identical to TRBD1. This CDR3 is built from 15 residues. V shed 7 bases and J 4 bases; nucleotides not matched to a gene: 9. Germline loops: CDR1 SNHLY, CDR2 FYNNEI. This CDR3 is CASNTPGQGAYEQYF. CDR3 nucleotides: TGTGCCAGCAACACGCCCGGACAGGGGGCATACGAGCAGTACTTC.

V and J are TRBV9 and TRBJ2-3; D is unclear. The CDR3 extends over 16 amino acids. Trimming pared 0 bases from V and 4 bases from J, leaving 15 bases between. The germline V gene encodes CDR1 SGDLS and CDR2 YYNGEE. The CDR3 sequence is CASSVEGGFNADTQYF. CDR3 DNA sequence: TGTGCCAGCAGCGTAGAGGGTGGTTTTAACGCAGATACGCAGTATTTT. The entire variable domain, with the rest obtained from reference TRBV9 and TRBJ2-3, is as follows: DSGVTQTPKHLITATGQRVTLRCSPRSGDLSVYWYQQSLDQGLQFLIQYYNGEERAKGNILERFSAQQFPDLHSELNLSSLELGDSALYFCASSVEGGFNADTQYFGPGTRLTVL.

This clone has only a few counts. The rearrangement links TRBV30 to TRBJ1-2; possible D gene TRBD1, 5 bases. Germline V gene sequence: CDR1 GTSNPN, CDR2 SVGIG (reference sequence). The V end lost 7 bases, the J end lost 5 bases, and 23 bases lay between the germline ends. The CDR3 loop spans 15 amino acids. The CDR3 loop reads CASTRRDGARYGYTF. Here the CDR3 DNA reads TGTGCCTCGACGCGCCGGGACGGAGCGCGGTATGGCTACACCTTC.

This clone came up once. The V and J genes are TRBV27 and TRBJ2-3; 10 bases match TRBD2. Germline V gene data show CDR1 as MNHEY and CDR2 as SMNVEV (reference sequence). V dropped 5 bases and J dropped 9; count of bases not matched to a gene: 8. This CDR3 contains 14 residues. CDR3 sequence (DNA): TGTGCCAGCAGTCGGCCTAGCGGGAGACCGACGCAGTATTTT. This sequence encodes CASSRPSGRPTQYF.

DNA for the CDR3: TGTGCCAGCAGCTTGAGACAGGGGGCGATCGGCTATGGCTACACCTTC. Its protein product is CASSLRQGAIGYGYTF. The V and J genes are TRBV7-6 and TRBJ1-2; TRBD1 matches at 10 bases. The J segment lost 4 bases and the V segment lost 3 bases, leaving 8 bases of the junction unmatched. This CDR3 has 16 amino acids. Per germline, CDR1 SGHVS and CDR2 FNYEAQ. Drawing the rest from reference TRBV7-6 and TRBJ1-2, the complete variable domain is GAGVSQSPRYKVTKRGQDVALRCDPISGHVSLYWYRQALGQGPEFLTYFNYEAQQDKSGLPNDRFSAERPEGSISTLTIQRTEQRDSAMYRCASSLRQGAIGYGYTFGSGTRLTVV.

The J gene is TRBJ2-2, the V gene TRBV7-9; D not certain. This CDR3 contains 16 residues. CDR1 SEHNR and CDR2 FQNEAQ come from the germline V gene (reference sequence). Trimming pared 2 bases from V and 6 bases from J, leaving 16 bases between. The CDR3 loop reads CASSLKFGQAAGELFF. The CDR3, as DNA: TGTGCCAGCAGCTTAAAGTTTGGTCAAGCTGCCGGGGAGCTGTTTTTT.

The V and J genes are TRBV5-1 and TRBJ2-5, with D unclear. The V end lost 1 base, the J end lost 2 bases, and 12 bases lay between the germline ends. Germline V CDR1 and CDR2: SGHRS, YFSETQ. The CDR3 totals 15 residues. For the CDR3, the DNA is TGCGCCAGCAGCTTGATTCCCACAGCTCAAGAGACCCAGTACTTC. Translation gives CASSLIPTAQETQYF.

V gene TRBV7-8 combines with J gene TRBJ1-1, with D hard to call. Germline V CDR1 and CDR2: SGHVS, FQNEAQ. V was clipped by 0 bases and J by 1 base, with 12 bases between them. The CDR3 spans 16 residues. In DNA, the CDR3 is TGTGCCAGCAGCTTAGCGCCTAGGGCCGGGAACACTGAAGCTTTCTTT. It translates to CASSLAPRAGNTEAFF. Combining the CDR3 with reference TRBV7-8 and TRBJ1-1 gives the whole variable domain GAGVSQSPRYKVAKRGQDVALRCDPISGHVSLFWYQQALGQGPEFLTYFQNEAQLDKSGLPSDRFFAERPEGSVSTLKIQRTQQEDSAVYLCASSLAPRAGNTEAFFGQGTRLTVV.

This chain connects TRBV4-2 to TRBJ2-2; TRBD2 agrees at 14 bases. V shed 5 bases, J shed 6 bases, and the junction held 8 bases outside the gene matches. The CDR3 sequence is 17 residues long. Germline V lookup: CDR1 LGHNA, CDR2 YNFKEQ. CDR3 DNA: TGTGCCAGCAGCAAGGGACTAGCGGGAGTTATCGCCGGGGAGCTGTTTTTT. This sequence encodes CASSKGLAGVIAGELFF.

This chain joins TRBV18 and TRBJ2-2; D gene uncertain. This CDR3 has 12 amino acids. Germline V gene data show CDR1 as KGHSH and CDR2 as LQKENI. Trimming left V 1 base short and J 10 bases short, with 7 bases between. The CDR3 nucleotides are TGTGCCAGCTCACCACTGGGGTCGGAGCTGTTTTTT. Encoded protein: CASSPLGSELFF.

This clone occurred a few times. V and J are TRBV10-3 and TRBJ2-7, with D maybe TRBD2 (5 bases). Germline assignment: CDR1 ENHRY and CDR2 SYGVKD. With 2 bases removed from V and 8 bases from J, the gap between germline ends came to 13 bases. The length of the CDR3 is 13 residues. CDR3 sequence: CAISEVIPGKQYV. DNA for the CDR3: TGTGCCATCAGTGAGGTGATCCCGGGAAAGCAGTACGTC.

The V gene is TRBV4-2, the J gene TRBJ2-2; TRBD1 or TRBD2 may be the D gene (6 bases each). Germline CDR1 and CDR2: LGHNA and YNFKEQ. This CDR3 is built from 18 residues. V was cut by 2 bases and J by 5 bases, with 21 bases left in between. The CDR3 region has the DNA TGTGCCAGCAGCCAAAAGACCCCGGGGGCACGGAGAACCGGGGAGCTGTTTTTT. It yields the protein CASSQKTPGARRTGELFF.

This clone was observed a few times. V usage is TRBV10-1 and J usage is TRBJ1-6; tentative D call: TRBD1 (5 bases). The CDR3 runs to 17 residues. In germline, CDR1 is WNHNN, CDR2 SYGVQD (reference sequence). The ends were cut back, 6 bases at V and 0 bases at J, with 15 bases in the middle. The CDR3 protein is CASRNWGGDSYNSPLHF. The DNA of the CDR3 is TGCGCCAGCAGGAATTGGGGGGGGGACTCCTATAATTCACCCCTCCACTTT.

The chain combines TRBV5-4 with TRBJ2-2; no firm D call. V was pared by 3 bases and J by 9 bases, with 18 bases between. Germline V lookup: CDR1 SGHNT, CDR2 YYREEE (reference sequence). The CDR3 spans 15 residues. The CDR3, as DNA: TGTGCCAGCAGCTGGAACGGGCTGAGCCCTTGGGAGCTGTTTTTT. Amino acids: CASSWNGLSPWELFF.

The rearrangement joins TRBV7-9 to TRBJ2-5; either TRBD1 or TRBD2 may supply D (5 bases each). Germline values: CDR1 SEHNR, CDR2 FQNEAQ (reference sequence). The V and J ends lost 7 bases and 4 bases respectively, with 13 bases between them. CDR3 length: 13 amino acids. As DNA, the CDR3 is TGTGCCAGCACCTTCGAGGGGCGAGAGACCCAGTACTTC. Translated, it gives CASTFEGRETQYF.

The chain employs TRBV28 and TRBJ2-7, with 7 bases fitting TRBD1. The CDR3 has 10 residues. Germline values: CDR1 MDHEN, CDR2 SYDVKM. CDR3 in amino acids: CATGTGARDV. The DNA of the CDR3 is TGTGCCACAGGAACAGGGGCAAGAGATGTC.

The chain joins TRBV9 to TRBJ2-3; D ambiguous. The germline gives CDR1 SGDLS, CDR2 YYNGEE. The V end was cut by 0 bases, the J end by 4 bases, with 15 bases between. The CDR3 covers 16 residues. The chain's CDR3 is CASSVGSSSSSDTQYF. CDR3 nucleotides: TGTGCCAGCAGCGTAGGGTCTAGTTCTTCGTCAGATACGCAGTATTTT.

J is TRBJ2-7 and V is TRBV7-2, with D possibly called TRBD1 or TRBD2 (6 bases each). The ends were cut back, 2 bases at V and 2 bases at J, with 25 bases in the middle. The length of the CDR3 is 19 residues. Germline V gene sequence: CDR1 SGHTA, CDR2 FQGNSA. The DNA for the CDR3 is TGTGCCAGCAGCTTAAGGGCGGGGCTCCAGGGGCCCCCAGCCTACGAGCAGTACTTC. Translation: CASSLRAGLQGPPAYEQYF.

The chain is built from TRBV7-8 and TRBJ2-7, with 7 nucleotides matching TRBD1. CDR1 and CDR2 (germline): SGHVS, FQNEAQ. The CDR3 spans 12 residues. With V trimmed by 5 bases and J by 7 bases, 5 bases remained unmatched. Here the CDR3 reads CASSRPGGEQYV. CDR3 coding DNA: TGTGCCAGCAGCCGCCCAGGGGGTGAGCAGTACGTC.

This sequence joins TRBV10-3 and TRBJ1-5; D gene uncertain. Germline CDR1 ENHRY, CDR2 SYGVKD. V dropped 3 bases and J dropped 4 bases, with 10 bases sitting between them. This CDR3 is built from 14 residues. The CDR3 loop is CAISDPDGNQPQHF. The CDR3 DNA follows: TGTGCCATCAGTGACCCGGACGGGAATCAGCCCCAGCATTTT.